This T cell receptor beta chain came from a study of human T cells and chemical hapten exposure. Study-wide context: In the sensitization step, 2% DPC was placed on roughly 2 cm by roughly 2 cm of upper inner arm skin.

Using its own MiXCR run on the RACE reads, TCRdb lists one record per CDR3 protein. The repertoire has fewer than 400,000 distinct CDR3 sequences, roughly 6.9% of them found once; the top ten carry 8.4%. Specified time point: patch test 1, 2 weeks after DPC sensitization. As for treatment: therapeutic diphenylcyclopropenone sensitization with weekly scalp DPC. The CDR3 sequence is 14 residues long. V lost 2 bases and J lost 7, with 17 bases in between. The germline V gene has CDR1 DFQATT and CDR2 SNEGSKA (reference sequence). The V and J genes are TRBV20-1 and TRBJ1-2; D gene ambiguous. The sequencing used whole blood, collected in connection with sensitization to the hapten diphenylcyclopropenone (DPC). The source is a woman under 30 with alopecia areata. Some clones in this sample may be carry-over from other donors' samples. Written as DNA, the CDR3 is TGCAGTGCTAGACCCAGGCTCCTAGTGGTTGGCTACACCTTC. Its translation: CSARPRLLVVGYTF.